The entry that follows covers one T cell receptor beta chain sequence. The antigen remains undetermined. The sample originates from a study of cytomegalovirus exposure and HLA in healthy donors. CDR3 size: 18 residues. From germline, CDR1 is SGHTA and CDR2 FQGTGA. Trimming pared 5 bases from V and 0 bases from J, leaving 20 bases between. Study-wide findings and caveats: TRBV6-2, TRBV6-3 and some other V segments were excluded as indistinguishable.

Researchers ran the PCR with 60 Vbeta and 13 Jbeta primers. TCRdb's copy holds only in-frame clones and misses some; the assay was immunoSEQ multiplex PCR. The sample has roughly 220,000 clones; approximately 80% are singletons. The rearrangement uses TRBV7-3 and TRBJ2-1; D gene uncertain. The sample comprised PBMCs. This receptor was obtained from a man aged 25-45 years in good health and CMV-seronegative. The CDR3 DNA is TGTGCCAGCAGCCTAGGCCGCCCCGGAAGTAGCTCCTACAATGAGCAGTTCTTC. It translates to CASSLGRPGSSSYNEQFF.